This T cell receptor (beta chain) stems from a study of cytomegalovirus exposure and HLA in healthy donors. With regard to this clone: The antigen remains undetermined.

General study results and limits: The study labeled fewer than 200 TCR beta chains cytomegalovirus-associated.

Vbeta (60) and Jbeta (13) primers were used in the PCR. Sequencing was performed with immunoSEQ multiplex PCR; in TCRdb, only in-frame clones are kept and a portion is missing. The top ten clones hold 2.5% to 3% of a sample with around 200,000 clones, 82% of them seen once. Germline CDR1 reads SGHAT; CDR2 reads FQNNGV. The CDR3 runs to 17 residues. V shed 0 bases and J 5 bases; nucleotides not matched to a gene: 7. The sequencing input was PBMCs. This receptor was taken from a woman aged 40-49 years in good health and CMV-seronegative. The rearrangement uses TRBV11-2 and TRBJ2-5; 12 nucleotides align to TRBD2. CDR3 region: CASSLEETSGSEETQYF. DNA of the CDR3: TGTGCCAGCAGCTTAGAAGAGACTAGCGGGAGTGAGGAGACCCAGTACTTC.